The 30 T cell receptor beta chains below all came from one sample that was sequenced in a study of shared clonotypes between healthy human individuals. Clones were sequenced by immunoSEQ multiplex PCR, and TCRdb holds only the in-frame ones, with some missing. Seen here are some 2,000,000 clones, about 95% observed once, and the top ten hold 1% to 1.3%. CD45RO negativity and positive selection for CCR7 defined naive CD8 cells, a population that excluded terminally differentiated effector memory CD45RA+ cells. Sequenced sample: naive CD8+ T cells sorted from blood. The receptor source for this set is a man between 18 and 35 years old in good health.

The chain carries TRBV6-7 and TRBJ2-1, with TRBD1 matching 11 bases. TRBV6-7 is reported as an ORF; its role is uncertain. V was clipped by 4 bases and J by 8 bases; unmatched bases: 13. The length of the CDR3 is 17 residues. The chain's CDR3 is CASSWGVQDRGPDEQFF. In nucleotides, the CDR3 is TGTGCCAGCAGTTGGGGTGTACAGGACAGGGGGCCAGATGAGCAGTTCTTC.

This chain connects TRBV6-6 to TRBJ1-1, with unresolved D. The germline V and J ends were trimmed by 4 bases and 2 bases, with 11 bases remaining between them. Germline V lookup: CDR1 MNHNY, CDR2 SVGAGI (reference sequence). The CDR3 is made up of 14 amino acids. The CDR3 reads CASSSTSPNTEAFF. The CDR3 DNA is TGTGCCAGCAGTTCGACCTCTCCTAACACTGAAGCTTTCTTT.

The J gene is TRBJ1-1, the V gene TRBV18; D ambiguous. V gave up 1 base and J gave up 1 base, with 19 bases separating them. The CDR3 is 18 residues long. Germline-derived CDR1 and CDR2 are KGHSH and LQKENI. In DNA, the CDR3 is TGTGCCAGCTCACCACTAGTAAGAGACGGGGAAAGGAACACTGAAGCTTTCTTT. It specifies CASSPLVRDGERNTEAFF. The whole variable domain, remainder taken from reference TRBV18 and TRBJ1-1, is NAGVMQNPRHLVRRRGQEARLRCSPMKGHSHVYWYRQLPEEGLKFMVYLQKENIIDESGMPKERFSAEFPKEGPSILRIQQVVRGDSAAYFCASSPLVRDGERNTEAFFGQGTRLTVV.

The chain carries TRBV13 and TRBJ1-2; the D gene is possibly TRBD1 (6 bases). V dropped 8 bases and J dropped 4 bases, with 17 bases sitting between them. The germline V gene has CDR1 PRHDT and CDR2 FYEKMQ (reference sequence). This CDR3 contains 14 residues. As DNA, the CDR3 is TGTGCCAGCGGCGGGGGCGGGCTAGTCTATGGCTACACCTTC. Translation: CASGGGGLVYGYTF.

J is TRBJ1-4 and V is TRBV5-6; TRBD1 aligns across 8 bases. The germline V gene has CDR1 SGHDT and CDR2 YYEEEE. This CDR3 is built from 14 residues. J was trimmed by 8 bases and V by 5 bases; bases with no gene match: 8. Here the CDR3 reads CASRNRGGGEKLFF. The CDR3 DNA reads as TGTGCCAGCAGGAACAGGGGGGGAGGCGAAAAACTGTTTTTT.

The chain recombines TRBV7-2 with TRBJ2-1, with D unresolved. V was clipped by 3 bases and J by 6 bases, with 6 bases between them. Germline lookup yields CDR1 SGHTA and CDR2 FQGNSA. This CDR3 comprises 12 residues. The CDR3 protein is CASSFNPNEQFF. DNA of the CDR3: TGTGCCAGCAGCTTTAATCCCAATGAGCAGTTCTTC.

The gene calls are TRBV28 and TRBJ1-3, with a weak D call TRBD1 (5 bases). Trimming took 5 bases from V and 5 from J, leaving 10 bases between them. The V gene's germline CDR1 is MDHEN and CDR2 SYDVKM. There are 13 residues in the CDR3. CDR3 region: CASSRDSRNTIYF. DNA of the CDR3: TGTGCCAGCAGTCGGGACTCCCGAAACACCATATATTTT.

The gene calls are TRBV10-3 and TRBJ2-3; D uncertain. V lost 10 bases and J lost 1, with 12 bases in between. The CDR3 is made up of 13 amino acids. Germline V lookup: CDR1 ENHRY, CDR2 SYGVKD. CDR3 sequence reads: CATMRSGTDTQYF. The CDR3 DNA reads TGTGCCACCATGAGGAGTGGCACAGATACGCAGTATTTT.

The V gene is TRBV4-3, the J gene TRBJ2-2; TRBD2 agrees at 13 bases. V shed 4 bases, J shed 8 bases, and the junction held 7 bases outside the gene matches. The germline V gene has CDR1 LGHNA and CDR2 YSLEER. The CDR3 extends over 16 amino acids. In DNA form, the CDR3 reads TGCGCCAGCAGCCCTACACTAGCGGGAGGGTCTGGGGAGCTGTTTTTT. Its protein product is CASSPTLAGGSGELFF.

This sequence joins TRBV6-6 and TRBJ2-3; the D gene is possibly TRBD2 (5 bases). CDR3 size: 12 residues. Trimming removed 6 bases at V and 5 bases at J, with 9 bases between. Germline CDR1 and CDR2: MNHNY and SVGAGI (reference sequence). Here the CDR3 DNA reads TGTGCCAGCAGCCTCGGAGGAGATACGCAGTATTTT. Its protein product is CASSLGGDTQYF.

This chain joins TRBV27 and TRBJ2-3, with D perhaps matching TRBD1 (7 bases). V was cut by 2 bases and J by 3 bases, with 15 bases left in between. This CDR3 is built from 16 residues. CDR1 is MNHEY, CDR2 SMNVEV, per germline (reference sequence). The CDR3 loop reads CASSLRQGGGTDTQYF. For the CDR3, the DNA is TGTGCCAGCAGTTTACGTCAGGGGGGCGGGACAGATACGCAGTATTTT.

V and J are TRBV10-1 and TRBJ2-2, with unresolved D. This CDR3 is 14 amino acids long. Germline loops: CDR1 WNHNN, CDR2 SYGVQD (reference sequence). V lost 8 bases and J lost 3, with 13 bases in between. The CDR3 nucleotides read TGCGCCAGCTCCCCCGGCAGCTACACCGGGGAGCTGTTTTTT. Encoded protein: CASSPGSYTGELFF.

For the CDR3, the DNA is TGTGCCAGCAGTTTCCGTAGTGGGGCAGTGCCCCAGCATTTT. Amino acids: CASSFRSGAVPQHF. The chain links TRBV28 to TRBJ1-5; the D gene is possibly TRBD1 (5 bases). The germline V gene has CDR1 MDHEN and CDR2 SYDVKM. This CDR3 contains 14 residues. V gave up 3 bases and J gave up 9 bases, with 15 bases separating them.

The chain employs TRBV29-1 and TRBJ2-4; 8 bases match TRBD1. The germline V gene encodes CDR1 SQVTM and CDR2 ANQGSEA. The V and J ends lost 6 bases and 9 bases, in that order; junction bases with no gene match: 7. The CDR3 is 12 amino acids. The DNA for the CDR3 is TGCAGCGTACGGACAGGGTGGGGCATTCAGTACTTC. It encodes CSVRTGWGIQYF.

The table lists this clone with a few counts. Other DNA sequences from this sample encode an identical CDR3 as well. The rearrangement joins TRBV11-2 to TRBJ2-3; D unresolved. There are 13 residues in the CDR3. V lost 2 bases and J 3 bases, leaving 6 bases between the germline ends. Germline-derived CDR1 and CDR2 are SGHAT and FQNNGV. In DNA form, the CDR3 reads TGTGCCAGCAGCTTAATGGGTACAGATACGCAGTATTTT. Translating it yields CASSLMGTDTQYF.

The CDR3 sequence is CASNTYRQGRISQPQHF. CDR3 DNA sequence: TGTGCCAGCAATACCTATCGACAGGGAAGGATTAGTCAGCCCCAGCATTTT. The V and J genes are TRBV28 and TRBJ1-5; 7 bases line up with TRBD1. V was pared by 7 bases and J by 6 bases, with 18 bases of the junction left unmatched. There are 17 residues in the CDR3. From germline, CDR1 is MDHEN and CDR2 SYDVKM.

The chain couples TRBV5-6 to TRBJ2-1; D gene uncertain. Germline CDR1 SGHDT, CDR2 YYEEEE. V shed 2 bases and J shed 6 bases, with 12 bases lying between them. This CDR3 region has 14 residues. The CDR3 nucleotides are TGTGCCAGCAGCTTCCCGGAAGGGCCCAATGAGCAGTTCTTC. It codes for CASSFPEGPNEQFF.

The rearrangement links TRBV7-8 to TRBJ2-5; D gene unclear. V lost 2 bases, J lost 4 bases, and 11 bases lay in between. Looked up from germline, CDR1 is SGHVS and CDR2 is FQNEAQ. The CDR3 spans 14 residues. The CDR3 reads CASSLYKTRETQYF. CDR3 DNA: TGTGCCAGCAGCTTATATAAGACCCGAGAGACCCAGTACTTC.

CDR3 amino acids: CASSQDRGIGQFF. For the CDR3, the DNA is TGCGCCAGCAGCCAAGATCGGGGTATCGGGCAGTTCTTC. This rearrangement joins TRBV4-3 to TRBJ2-1, with D possibly matching TRBD2 (5 bases). This CDR3 is built from 13 residues. The V gene lost 0 bases and the J gene lost 12 bases, with 12 bases spanning the gap. Germline lookup yields CDR1 LGHNA and CDR2 YSLEER.

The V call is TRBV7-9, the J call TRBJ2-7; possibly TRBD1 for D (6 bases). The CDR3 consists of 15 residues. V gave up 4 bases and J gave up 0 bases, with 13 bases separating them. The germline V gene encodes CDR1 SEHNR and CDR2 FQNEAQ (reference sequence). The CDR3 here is CASSWTEAHSYEQYF. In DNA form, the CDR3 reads TGTGCCAGCAGCTGGACAGAAGCACACTCCTACGAGCAGTACTTC. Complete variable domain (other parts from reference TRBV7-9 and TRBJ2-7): DTGVSQNPRHKITKRGQNVTFRCDPISEHNRLYWYRQTLGQGPEFLTYFQNEAQLEKSRLLSDRFSAERPKGSFSTLEIQRTEQGDSAMYLCASSWTEAHSYEQYFGPGTRLTVT.

CDR3 amino acids: CASSLTGLEVQETQYF. DNA of the CDR3: TGTGCCAGCAGCTTAACGGGACTAGAAGTCCAAGAGACCCAGTACTTC. V gene TRBV7-9 combines with J gene TRBJ2-5; the match to TRBD2 covers 8 bases. Trimming took 2 bases from V and 1 from J; bases not matched to a gene: 6. The CDR3 loop spans 16 amino acids. Germline loops: CDR1 SEHNR, CDR2 FQNEAQ (reference sequence).

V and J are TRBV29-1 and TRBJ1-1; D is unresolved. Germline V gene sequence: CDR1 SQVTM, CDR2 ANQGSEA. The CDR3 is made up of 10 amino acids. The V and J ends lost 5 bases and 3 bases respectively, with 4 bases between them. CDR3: CSVRDTEAFF. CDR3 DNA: TGCAGCGTTCGGGACACTGAAGCTTTCTTT. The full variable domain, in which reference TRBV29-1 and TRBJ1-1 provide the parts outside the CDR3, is SAVISQKPSRDICQRGTSLTIQCQVDSQVTMMFWYRQQPGQSLTLIATANQGSEATYESGFVIDKFPISRPNLTFSTLTVSNMSPEDSSIYLCSVRDTEAFFGQGTRLTVV.

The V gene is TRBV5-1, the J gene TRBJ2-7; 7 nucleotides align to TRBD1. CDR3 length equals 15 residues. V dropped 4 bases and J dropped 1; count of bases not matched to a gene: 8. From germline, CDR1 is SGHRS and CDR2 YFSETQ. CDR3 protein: CASSVASGGSYEQYF. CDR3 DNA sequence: TGCGCCAGCAGCGTGGCCTCAGGGGGATCCTACGAGCAGTACTTC.

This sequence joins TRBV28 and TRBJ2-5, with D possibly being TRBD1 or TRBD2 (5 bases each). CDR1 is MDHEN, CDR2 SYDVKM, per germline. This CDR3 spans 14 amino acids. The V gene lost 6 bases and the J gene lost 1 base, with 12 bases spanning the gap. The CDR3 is CASSYPGGQETQYF. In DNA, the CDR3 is TGTGCCAGCAGCTACCCTGGGGGCCAAGAGACCCAGTACTTC.

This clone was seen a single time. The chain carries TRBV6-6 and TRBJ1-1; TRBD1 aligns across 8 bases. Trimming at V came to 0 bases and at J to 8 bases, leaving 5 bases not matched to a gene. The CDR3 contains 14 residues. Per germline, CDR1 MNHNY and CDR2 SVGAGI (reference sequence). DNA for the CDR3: TGTGCCAGCAGTTACTCGCCAGGGGGCAGCGAAGCTTTCTTT. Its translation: CASSYSPGGSEAFF.

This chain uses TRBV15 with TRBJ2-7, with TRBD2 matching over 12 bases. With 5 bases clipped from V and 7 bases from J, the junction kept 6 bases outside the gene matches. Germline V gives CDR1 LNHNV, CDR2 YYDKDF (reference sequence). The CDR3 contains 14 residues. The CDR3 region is CATSALAGGGEQYF. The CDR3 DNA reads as TGTGCCACCAGCGCACTAGCGGGAGGAGGAGAGCAGTACTTC.

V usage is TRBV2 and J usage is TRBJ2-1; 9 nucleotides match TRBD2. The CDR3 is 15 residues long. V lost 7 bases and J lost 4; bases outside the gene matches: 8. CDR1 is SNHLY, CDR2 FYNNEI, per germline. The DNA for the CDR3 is TGTGCCAGCATCCCCCTAGCGGGGAGATACAATGAGCAGTTCTTC. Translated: CASIPLAGRYNEQFF.

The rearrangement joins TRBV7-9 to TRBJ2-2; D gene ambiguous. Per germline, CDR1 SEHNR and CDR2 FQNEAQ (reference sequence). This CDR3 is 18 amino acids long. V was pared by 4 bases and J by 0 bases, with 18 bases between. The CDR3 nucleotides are TGTGCCAGCAGCTGGTACCTCGGGCAAAACTCGAACACCGGGGAGCTGTTTTTT. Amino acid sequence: CASSWYLGQNSNTGELFF.

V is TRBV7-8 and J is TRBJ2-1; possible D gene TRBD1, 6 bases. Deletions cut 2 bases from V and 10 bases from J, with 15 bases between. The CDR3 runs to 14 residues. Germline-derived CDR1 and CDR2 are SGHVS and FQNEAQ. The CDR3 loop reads CASSLPGQSEEQFF. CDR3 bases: TGTGCCAGCAGCTTACCCGGACAGTCCGAAGAGCAGTTCTTC.

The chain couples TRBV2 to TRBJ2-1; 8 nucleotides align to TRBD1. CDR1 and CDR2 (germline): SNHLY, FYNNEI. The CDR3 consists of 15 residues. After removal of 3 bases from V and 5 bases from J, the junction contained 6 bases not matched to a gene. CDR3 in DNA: TGTGCCAGCAGTGAGGGGACAGGAGGTAACAATGAGCAGTTCTTC. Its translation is CASSEGTGGNNEQFF. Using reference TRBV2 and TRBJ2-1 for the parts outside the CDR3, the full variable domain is EPEVTQTPSHQVTQMGQEVILRCVPISNHLYFYWYRQILGQKVEFLVSFYNNEISEKSEIFDDQFSVERPDGSNFTLKIRSTKLEDSAMYFCASSEGTGGNNEQFFGPGTRLTVL.